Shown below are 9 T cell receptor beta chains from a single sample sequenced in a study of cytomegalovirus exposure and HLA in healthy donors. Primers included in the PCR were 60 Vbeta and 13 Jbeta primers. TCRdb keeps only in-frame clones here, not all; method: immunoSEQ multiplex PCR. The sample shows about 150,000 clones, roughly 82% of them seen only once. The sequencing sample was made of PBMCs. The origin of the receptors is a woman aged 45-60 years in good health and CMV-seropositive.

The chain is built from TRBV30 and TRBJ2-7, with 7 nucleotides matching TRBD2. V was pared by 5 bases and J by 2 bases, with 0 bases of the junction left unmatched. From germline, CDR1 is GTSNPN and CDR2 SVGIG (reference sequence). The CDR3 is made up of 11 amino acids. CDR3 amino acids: CAWGGAYEQYF. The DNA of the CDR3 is TGTGCCTGGGGGGGGGCCTACGAGCAGTACTTC.

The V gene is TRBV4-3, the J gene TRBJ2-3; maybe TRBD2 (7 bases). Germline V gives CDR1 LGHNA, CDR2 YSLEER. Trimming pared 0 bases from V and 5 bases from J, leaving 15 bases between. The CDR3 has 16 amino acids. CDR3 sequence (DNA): TGCGCCAGCAGCCAAGACCCGGGGGGCACGTTAGATACGCAGTATTTT. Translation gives CASSQDPGGTLDTQYF.

CDR3 residues: CASRTGGAGQPQHF. The CDR3 coding sequence is TGTGCCAGCAGGACAGGGGGCGCAGGACAGCCCCAGCATTTT. The rearrangement uses TRBV2 and TRBJ1-5; 10 nucleotides match TRBD1. J lost 7 bases, V lost 6 bases, and 6 bases had no gene match. The CDR3 has 14 amino acids. The germline CDR1 and CDR2 sequences are SNHLY and FYNNEI.

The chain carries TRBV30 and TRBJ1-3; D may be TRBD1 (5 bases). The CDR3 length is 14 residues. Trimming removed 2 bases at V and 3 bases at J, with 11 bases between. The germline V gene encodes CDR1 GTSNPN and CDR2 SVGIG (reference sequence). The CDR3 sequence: CAWSPGQFGNTIYF. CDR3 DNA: TGTGCCTGGAGTCCCGGACAATTTGGAAACACCATATATTTT. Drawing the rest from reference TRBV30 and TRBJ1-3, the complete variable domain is SQTIHQWPATLVQPVGSPLSLECTVEGTSNPNLYWYRQAAGRGLQLLFYSVGIGQISSEVPQNLSASRPQDRQFILSSKKLLLSDSGFYLCAWSPGQFGNTIYFGEGSWLTVV.

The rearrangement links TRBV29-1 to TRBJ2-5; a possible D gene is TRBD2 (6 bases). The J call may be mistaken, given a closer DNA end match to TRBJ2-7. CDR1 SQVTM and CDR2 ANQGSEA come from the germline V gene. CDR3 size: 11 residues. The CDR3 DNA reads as TGCAGCGTTGGCGGGACCTACGAGCAGTACTTC. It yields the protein CSVGGTYEQYF.

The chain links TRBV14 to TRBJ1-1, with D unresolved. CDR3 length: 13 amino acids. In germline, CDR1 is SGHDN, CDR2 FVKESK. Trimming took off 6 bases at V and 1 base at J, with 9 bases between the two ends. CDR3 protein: CASSIGGNTEAFF. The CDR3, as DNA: TGTGCCAGCAGTATTGGAGGGAACACTGAAGCTTTCTTT.

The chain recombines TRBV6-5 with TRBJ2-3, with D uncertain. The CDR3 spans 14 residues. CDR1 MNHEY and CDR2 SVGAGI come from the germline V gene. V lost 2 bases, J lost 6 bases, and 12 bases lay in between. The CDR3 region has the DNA TGTGCCAGCAGTTACGGGTCTCCGCGGGATACGCAGTATTTT. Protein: CASSYGSPRDTQYF.

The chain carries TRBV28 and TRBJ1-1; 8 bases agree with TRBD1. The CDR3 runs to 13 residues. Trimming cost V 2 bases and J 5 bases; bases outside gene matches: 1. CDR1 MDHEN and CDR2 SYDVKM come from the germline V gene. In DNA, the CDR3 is TGTGCCAGCAGTTTACAGGGGGCTACTGAAGCTTTCTTT. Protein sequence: CASSLQGATEAFF.

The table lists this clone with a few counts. CDR3 loop: CASSRQGADTGELFF. The CDR3 nucleotides read TGTGCCAGCAGCCGACAGGGGGCGGACACCGGGGAGCTGTTTTTT. The chain links TRBV14 to TRBJ2-2; TRBD1 aligns across 10 bases. J lost 3 bases, V lost 4 bases, and 2 bases had no gene match. Germline loops: CDR1 SGHDN, CDR2 FVKESK. This CDR3 has 15 amino acids.